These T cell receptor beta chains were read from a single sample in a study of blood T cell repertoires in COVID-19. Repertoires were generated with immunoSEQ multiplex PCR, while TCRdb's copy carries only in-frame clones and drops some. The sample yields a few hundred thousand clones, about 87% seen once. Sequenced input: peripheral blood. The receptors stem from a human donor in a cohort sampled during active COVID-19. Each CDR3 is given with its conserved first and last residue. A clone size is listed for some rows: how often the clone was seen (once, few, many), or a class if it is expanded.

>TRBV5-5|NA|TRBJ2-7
CASSVGPAGENYEQYF
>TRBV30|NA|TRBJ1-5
CAWSSTLGTGHQPQHF
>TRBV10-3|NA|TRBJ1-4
CAISESVGGANEKLFF
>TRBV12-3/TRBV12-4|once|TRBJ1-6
CASSSLSPLHF
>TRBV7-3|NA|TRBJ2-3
CASSLAGGTDTQYF
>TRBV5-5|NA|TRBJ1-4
CASSRTGDEKLFF
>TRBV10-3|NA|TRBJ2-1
CAISEWGGIEGNEQFF
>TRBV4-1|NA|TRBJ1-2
CASSHASTTGGYGYTF
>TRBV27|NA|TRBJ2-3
CASSFSTRDTQYF
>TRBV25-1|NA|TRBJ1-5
CASRQTGPNQPQHF
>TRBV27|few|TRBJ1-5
CASSRIIGPGQGYQPQHF
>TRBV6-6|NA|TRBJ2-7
CASRERDSYEQYF
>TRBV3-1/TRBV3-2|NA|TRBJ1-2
CASSQDRTGGRGYTF
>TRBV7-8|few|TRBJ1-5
CASTWARDQPQHF
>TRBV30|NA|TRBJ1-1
CAWNQALNTEAFF
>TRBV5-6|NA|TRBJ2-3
CASSYSGSGADTQYF
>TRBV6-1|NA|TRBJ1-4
CASSEGRDWGVKLFF
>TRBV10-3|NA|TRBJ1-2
CAISESFGTGGGYTF
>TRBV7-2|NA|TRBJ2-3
CASSLDGGSTDTQYF
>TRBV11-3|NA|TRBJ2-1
CASSFRGLVSDEQFF
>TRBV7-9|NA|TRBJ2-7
CASSPFQGGLYEQYF
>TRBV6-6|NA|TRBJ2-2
CASSSNPTGGRGELFF
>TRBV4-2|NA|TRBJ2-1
CASSQAVTGGPYNEQFF
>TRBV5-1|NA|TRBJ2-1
CASSLSTSGGYNEQFF
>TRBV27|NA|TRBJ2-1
CASAASGSVNEQFF
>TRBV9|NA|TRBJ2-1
CASSSGGNSYNEQFF
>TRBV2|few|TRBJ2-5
CASSKGLAGNQETQYF
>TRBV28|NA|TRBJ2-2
CASSFRETGELFF
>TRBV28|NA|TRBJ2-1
CASSLSKVGTSGRREQFF
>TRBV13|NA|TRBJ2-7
CASSTREGIGHSYEQYF
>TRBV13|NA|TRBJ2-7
CASSLVGRAYEQYF
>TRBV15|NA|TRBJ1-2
CATSRDRGRPGYTF
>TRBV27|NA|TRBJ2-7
CASALPRVYEQYF
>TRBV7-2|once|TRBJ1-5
CASSLRVRTYGGQPQHF
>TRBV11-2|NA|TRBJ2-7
CASSLMQTYEQYF
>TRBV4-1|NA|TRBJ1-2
CASSIRGLGGAEGYTF
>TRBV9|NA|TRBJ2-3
CASSFNRDSFTDTQYF
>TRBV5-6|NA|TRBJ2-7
CASSFPGTGDGVTYEQYF
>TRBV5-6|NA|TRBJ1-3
CASSPQTGRGNTIYF